These 8 T cell receptor beta chains were all obtained from the same sample, sequenced in a study of blood T cell repertoires in COVID-19. Only in-frame clones appear in the TCRdb table, and some are missing; sequencing was by immunoSEQ multiplex PCR. Here the sample spans 250,000 or so clones, around 88% being singletons. Sequencing input: PBMCs or T cells enriched from blood (not recorded which). The receptors here all came from a woman between 40 and 55 years old with acute COVID-19.

The rearrangement links TRBV5-1 to TRBJ1-1, with a weak D call TRBD1 (5 bases). Trimming took off 1 base at V and 7 bases at J, with 11 bases between the two ends. The CDR3 spans 13 residues. CDR1 SGHRS and CDR2 YFSETQ come from the germline V gene. CDR3 amino acids: CASSLQWGIEAFF. The CDR3 bases are TGCGCCAGCAGCTTGCAATGGGGCATTGAAGCTTTCTTT. The whole variable domain, filled in from reference TRBV5-1 and TRBJ1-1, reads KAGVTQTPRYLIKTRGQQVTLSCSPISGHRSVSWYQQTPGQGLQFLFEYFSETQRNKGNFPGRFSGRQFSNSRSEMNVSTLELGDSALYLCASSLQWGIEAFFGQGTRLTVV.

The chain couples TRBV5-1 to TRBJ2-7; 10 positions match TRBD1. The CDR3 has 15 amino acids. Per the germline V gene, CDR1 is SGHRS and CDR2 is YFSETQ. V lost 4 bases and J lost 5; bases outside the gene matches: 9. The CDR3 DNA is TGCGCCAGCAGCCGGAGCGGGACAGGGGATAACGAGCAGTACTTC. Its protein is CASSRSGTGDNEQYF.

This clone appeared a single time. The V call is TRBV7-9, the J call TRBJ2-3; the D gene is possibly TRBD2 (5 bases). Deletions cut 5 bases from V and 2 bases from J, with 20 bases between. The CDR3 contains 17 residues. Looked up from germline, CDR1 is SEHNR and CDR2 is FQNEAQ (reference sequence). The CDR3 bases are TGTGCCAGCAGCCTCTGGGGAGAGTCCGCGAACACAGATACGCAGTATTTT. This sequence encodes CASSLWGESANTDTQYF. Combining the CDR3 with reference TRBV7-9 and TRBJ2-3 gives the whole variable domain DTGVSQNPRHKITKRGQNVTFRCDPISEHNRLYWYRQTLGQGPEFLTYFQNEAQLEKSRLLSDRFSAERPKGSFSTLEIQRTEQGDSAMYLCASSLWGESANTDTQYFGPGTRLTVL.

V is TRBV10-3 and J is TRBJ1-2, with D perhaps matching TRBD1 (6 bases). Looked up from germline, CDR1 is ENHRY and CDR2 is SYGVKD. The V and J ends lost 3 bases and 4 bases respectively, with 12 bases between them. The CDR3 sequence is 14 residues long. CDR3 residues: CAISDPDRSYGYTF. CDR3 coding DNA: TGTGCCATCAGTGACCCCGACAGGTCCTATGGCTACACCTTC.

As DNA, the CDR3 is TGTGCCAGGGGAGACGGGGAGTCACCCCTCCACTTT. This encodes CARGDGESPLHF. The V gene is TRBV30, the J gene TRBJ1-6; maybe TRBD1 (5 bases). Trimming cost V 8 bases and J 10 bases, with 15 bases left between them. This CDR3 has 12 residues. The germline gives CDR1 GTSNPN, CDR2 SVGIG (reference sequence).

The chain uses TRBV30 and TRBJ1-3; 8 bases agree with TRBD1. The CDR3 runs to 14 residues. Germline CDR1 is GTSNPN and CDR2 is SVGIG (reference sequence). V was pared by 4 bases and J by 1 base, with 3 bases of the junction left unmatched. The CDR3 DNA reads as TGTGCCTGGACCCGACAGGGGTCTGGAAACACCATATATTTT. Its translation is CAWTRQGSGNTIYF. Combining the CDR3 with reference TRBV30 and TRBJ1-3 gives the whole variable domain SQTIHQWPATLVQPVGSPLSLECTVEGTSNPNLYWYRQAAGRGLQLLFYSVGIGQISSEVPQNLSASRPQDRQFILSSKKLLLSDSGFYLCAWTRQGSGNTIYFGEGSWLTVV.

The chain carries TRBV11-3 and TRBJ2-5, with 10 nucleotides matching TRBD2. Germline V CDR1 and CDR2: SGHNT, YENEEA. Trimming cost V 5 bases and J 8 bases; bases outside gene matches: 11. The CDR3 is made up of 15 amino acids. CDR3 DNA: TGTGCCAGCAGCCCCTTAGCGGGAGGTCAGGGAACCCAGTACTTC. It is translated as CASSPLAGGQGTQYF.

The chain links TRBV21-1 to TRBJ1-2; the D segment call TRBD1 is taken from the table without a DNA check. TRBV21-1 is given as a pseudogene. CDR3 length: 17 amino acids. The CDR3 nucleotides read TGTGCCAGCAGCACCCGGGACAGGCGGGGCGCTAACTATGGCTACACCTTC. It yields the protein CASSTRDRRGANYGYTF.